The 25 T cell receptor beta chains reported below all come from one sample, sequenced in a study of beta chain bispecific antibodies for T cell cancers. The study, taken as a whole, reports: The TRBV12-3 share of total TRBV signal fell approximately 99% after anti-TRBV12 rather than anti-CD19 exposure. The leukemia cells, rather than normal T cells, gave most of the targeted TRBV signal.

Antigens for these TCRs are unknown. TCRdb called the 5' RACE reads again in MiXCR, with one record for every CDR3 protein. The sample carries tens of thousands of distinct CDR3 sequences, 2% to 2.5% recorded once. Blood mononuclear cells were expanded for 3 days using either OKT3 anti-CD3 antibody or CD3/CD28 beads. The sequences come from healthy donor T cells cultured with leukemia cells, collected from a culture containing a bispecific antibody targeting TCR Vbeta12. The receptors originated from a human donor in good health. Some clones in this sample may be carry-over from other donors' samples.

Remarks on this clonotype: A much larger clone is a single base away; this may be a read error. The chain couples TRBV18 to TRBJ1-2; TRBD1 agrees at 7 bases. In germline, CDR1 is KGHSH, CDR2 LQKENI. This CDR3 contains 15 residues. With 0 bases clipped from V and 12 bases from J, the junction kept 13 bases outside the gene matches. CDR3 sequence: CASSPPTGLVWGHTF. The CDR3 region has the DNA TGTGCCAGCTCACCACCGACAGGGCTCGTCTGGGGCCACACCTTC.

V gene TRBV5-1 combines with J gene TRBJ2-5; the D gene could be TRBD1 or TRBD2 (5 bases each). V was cut by 4 bases and J by 10 bases, with 17 bases left in between. The CDR3 has 13 amino acids. Germline assignment: CDR1 SGHRS and CDR2 YFSETQ. The CDR3 sequence is CASSPQGDGDQYF. CDR3 nucleotide sequence: TGCGCCAGCAGCCCCCAGGGAGACGGGGACCAGTACTTC. The variable domain in full, with the rest retrieved from reference TRBV5-1 and TRBJ2-5, is KAGVTQTPRYLIKTRGQQVTLSCSPISGHRSVSWYQQTPGQGLQFLFEYFSETQRNKGNFPGRFSGRQFSNSRSEMNVSTLELGDSALYLCASSPQGDGDQYFGPGTRLLVL.

This clonotype was detected many times. The rearrangement joins TRBV19 to TRBJ2-7; D unclear. This CDR3 has 13 residues. V was clipped by 3 bases and J by 1 base, with 7 bases between them. Germline loops: CDR1 LNHDA, CDR2 SQIVND (reference sequence). Here the CDR3 reads CASSMGESYEQYF. The CDR3 DNA sequence: TGTGCCAGTAGTATGGGTGAGTCCTACGAGCAGTACTTC.

This clonotype was seen repeatedly, ten times or more. The chain has TRBV13 and TRBJ1-1; D gene uncertain. Germline assignment: CDR1 PRHDT and CDR2 FYEKMQ (reference sequence). The CDR3 consists of 12 residues. Trimming cost V 0 bases and J 4 bases, with 3 bases left between them. The CDR3 here is CASSLGSTEAFF. The CDR3 bases are TGTGCCAGCAGCTTAGGCAGCACTGAAGCTTTCTTT.

This clonotype was seen repeatedly, ten times or more. This rearrangement joins TRBV27 to TRBJ2-7; D gene ambiguous. From germline, CDR1 is MNHEY and CDR2 SMNVEV (reference sequence). Trimming removed 5 bases at V and 2 bases at J, with 13 bases between. There are 14 residues in the CDR3. CDR3 in DNA: TGTGCCAGCAGTCACCGACCGGGCCCCTACGAGCAGTACTTC. This codes for CASSHRPGPYEQYF.

This clonotype was observed many times. The chain recombines TRBV4-1 with TRBJ2-7; perhaps TRBD1 as D (6 bases). Per germline, CDR1 MGHRA and CDR2 YSYEKL. Trimming stripped 2 bases from V and 1 base from J, with 12 bases between. The CDR3 loop spans 15 amino acids. CDR3 coding DNA: TGCGCCAGCAGCCAAATGGCAGGGGAGTCCTACGAGCAGTACTTC. This sequence encodes CASSQMAGESYEQYF.

This clonotype was recorded many times. The J gene is TRBJ2-1, the V gene TRBV10-3; possible D gene TRBD1, 5 bases. Trimming pared 3 bases from V and 10 bases from J, leaving 16 bases between. Per germline, CDR1 ENHRY and CDR2 SYGVKD. The CDR3 runs to 14 residues. The chain's CDR3 is CAISEVDSAGEQFF. The CDR3, as DNA: TGTGCCATCAGTGAAGTAGACAGCGCCGGGGAGCAGTTCTTC.

This clonotype turned up a few times. The chain uses TRBV19 and TRBJ2-1; no firm D call. CDR1 is LNHDA, CDR2 SQIVND, per germline (reference sequence). V was clipped by 3 bases and J by 0 bases, with 9 bases between them. The CDR3 totals 15 residues. The CDR3 DNA sequence: TGTGCCAGTAGTATTTGGGGAAGCTCCTACAATGAGCAGTTCTTC. It specifies CASSIWGSSYNEQFF.

This clonotype was detected ten times or more. The V and J genes are TRBV5-6 and TRBJ2-7; TRBD1 is a possible D gene (6 bases). This CDR3 has 15 amino acids. V was pared by 1 base and J by 2 bases, with 13 bases between. Germline CDR1 and CDR2: SGHDT and YYEEEE. The CDR3 loop reads CASSLWQGKTYEQYF. CDR3 bases: TGTGCCAGCAGCTTGTGGCAGGGGAAAACCTACGAGCAGTACTTC.

Ten or more counts support this clonotype. V gene TRBV19 combines with J gene TRBJ1-2, with D unresolved. The CDR3 sequence is 13 residues long. The germline V gene encodes CDR1 LNHDA and CDR2 SQIVND (reference sequence). The germline V and J ends were trimmed by 5 bases and 4 bases, with 11 bases remaining between them. CDR3 in amino acids: CASSSPGSYGYTF. The CDR3 DNA is TGTGCCAGTAGTTCTCCGGGTTCCTATGGCTACACCTTC.

This chain uses TRBV29-1 with TRBJ2-1; tentatively, D is TRBD2 (6 bases). In germline, CDR1 is SQVTM, CDR2 ANQGSEA. There are 11 residues in the CDR3. Trimming took 5 bases from V and 14 from J, leaving 16 bases between them. CDR3 sequence reads: CSVLEGPDKFF. DNA for the CDR3: TGCAGCGTTTTGGAGGGGCCTGATAAGTTCTTC.

This clonotype was recorded at least ten times. The V gene is TRBV13, the J gene TRBJ1-2; D possibly corresponds to TRBD1 (5 bases). The CDR3 covers 14 residues. With 5 bases removed from V and 4 bases from J, the gap between germline ends came to 14 bases. Germline CDR1 reads PRHDT; CDR2 reads FYEKMQ (reference sequence). CDR3 coding DNA: TGTGCCAGCAGCCAAGGGGCGGAACCCTATGGCTACACCTTC. It translates to CASSQGAEPYGYTF.

By share of the sample, this clonotype is medium-sized (0.01 to 0.1%). The V gene is TRBV20-1, the J gene TRBJ1-2; tentative D call: TRBD1 (5 bases). CDR3 length: 17 residues. Germline V CDR1 and CDR2: DFQATT, SNEGSKA (reference sequence). The CDR3 is CRAPLVAGMGSNYGYTF. CDR3 sequence (DNA): TGCAGAGCCCCTCTAGTGGCAGGGATGGGATCTAACTATGGCTACACCTTC.

This clonotype occurred many times. The V and J genes are TRBV20-1 and TRBJ2-2; D call uncertain. V gave up 1 base and J gave up 0 bases, with 6 bases separating them. Germline CDR1 DFQATT, CDR2 SNEGSKA (reference sequence). The CDR3 is 14 residues long. CDR3 sequence reads: CSARAPTNTGELFF. For the CDR3, the DNA is TGCAGTGCTAGAGCCCCGACGAACACCGGGGAGCTGTTTTTT.

This clonotype has a count of ten or more. This chain uses TRBV20-1 with TRBJ2-1, with 15 nucleotides matching TRBD2. The V and J ends lost 6 bases and 8 bases, in that order; junction bases with no gene match: 5. The CDR3 contains 14 residues. Germline V gene data show CDR1 as DFQATT and CDR2 as SNEGSKA (reference sequence). DNA for the CDR3: TGCAGTGCGTGGACTAGCGGGGGGGCTGATGAGCAGTTCTTC. Amino acid sequence: CSAWTSGGADEQFF.

This clonotype occurred many times. This chain joins TRBV10-3 and TRBJ1-2, with D unclear. V was trimmed by 2 bases and J by 0 bases, leaving 19 bases between them. The germline V gene encodes CDR1 ENHRY and CDR2 SYGVKD. CDR3 length: 18 amino acids. CDR3 DNA: TGTGCCATCAGTGAGCAGTGGTCAGCCGAGACGGCTAACTATGGCTACACCTTC. This translates into CAISEQWSAETANYGYTF.

This clonotype was detected ten times or more. This chain uses TRBV28 with TRBJ1-1, with 7 positions matching TRBD1. Germline V gene lookup returns CDR1 MDHEN and CDR2 SYDVKM. V lost 6 bases to trimming and J lost 1 base; unmatched junction nucleotides: 11. The CDR3 totals 16 residues. In DNA, the CDR3 is TGTGCCAGCAGAATTGACAGGGACGGGAGGAACACTGAAGCTTTCTTT. It translates to CASRIDRDGRNTEAFF. The full variable domain, with the rest looked up from reference TRBV28 and TRBJ1-1, is DVKVTQSSRYLVKRTGEKVFLECVQDMDHENMFWYRQDPGLGLRLIYFSYDVKMKEKGDIPEGYSVSREKKERFSLILESASTNQTSMYLCASRIDRDGRNTEAFFGQGTRLTVV.

The table lists this clonotype with many counts. The V call is TRBV5-1, the J call TRBJ1-1, with D possibly matching TRBD1 (6 bases). The germline gives CDR1 SGHRS, CDR2 YFSETQ. V was trimmed by 4 bases and J by 5 bases, leaving 15 bases between them. The CDR3 totals 14 residues. In DNA, the CDR3 is TGCGCCAGCAGCCTCCAGCAGGGGTTAACTGAAGCTTTCTTT. This gives the protein CASSLQQGLTEAFF.

This clonotype was seen at least ten times. V is TRBV5-1 and J is TRBJ2-7; 7 bases are a match to TRBD2. Trimming cost V 9 bases and J 2 bases; bases outside gene matches: 14. The CDR3 runs 15 residues. In germline, CDR1 is SGHRS, CDR2 YFSETQ. The CDR3 nucleotides are TGCGCCACTCCTCTATGCAGCGGGGCCCCCTACGAGCAGTACTTC. Amino acid sequence: CATPLCSGAPYEQYF. The full variable domain, completed using reference TRBV5-1 and TRBJ2-7, is KAGVTQTPRYLIKTRGQQVTLSCSPISGHRSVSWYQQTPGQGLQFLFEYFSETQRNKGNFPGRFSGRQFSNSRSEMNVSTLELGDSALYLCATPLCSGAPYEQYFGPGTRLTVT.

In its sample, this clonotype was seen many times. This chain joins TRBV2 and TRBJ1-1; TRBD1 is a possible D gene (5 bases). From germline, CDR1 is SNHLY and CDR2 FYNNEI. CDR3 size: 14 residues. Trimming took 4 bases from V and 1 from J, leaving 10 bases between them. The CDR3: CASSVRGENTEAFF. CDR3 bases: TGTGCCAGCAGTGTTCGGGGGGAGAACACTGAAGCTTTCTTT.

At least ten counts were recorded for this clonotype. The chain has TRBV9 and TRBJ2-1; D gene uncertain. The CDR3 is 15 residues long. From germline, CDR1 is SGDLS and CDR2 YYNGEE. Trimming shortened V by 4 bases and J by 0 bases, and 11 bases separated the two germline ends. CDR3 nucleotides: TGTGCCAGCAGCTCCTCGTGGAGCTCCTACAATGAGCAGTTCTTC. As protein: CASSSSWSSYNEQFF.

This clonotype was found many times. The chain employs TRBV12-3 or TRBV12-4 and TRBJ1-1, with unresolved D. Trimming took off 2 bases at V and 7 bases at J, with 5 bases between the two ends. The CDR3 is 11 residues long. This chain's CDR3 is CASSLNREAFF. As DNA, the CDR3 is TGTGCCAGCAGTTTAAACCGTGAAGCTTTCTTT.

This clonotype was seen repeatedly, ten times or more. The chain links TRBV9 to TRBJ2-1; 11 bases match TRBD2. The germline V gene encodes CDR1 SGDLS and CDR2 YYNGEE. V lost 2 bases to trimming and J lost 4 bases; unmatched junction nucleotides: 5. CDR3 length: 16 amino acids. As DNA, the CDR3 is TGTGCCAGCAGCGTTACCGGGACTAGCGGTTACAATGAGCAGTTCTTC. Amino acids: CASSVTGTSGYNEQFF.

By proportion, this clonotype is medium-sized. The rearrangement joins TRBV7-9 to TRBJ2-5; 10 positions agree with TRBD1. This CDR3 has 16 amino acids. Germline CDR1 reads SEHNR; CDR2 reads FQNEAQ (reference sequence). The V gene end was trimmed by 5 bases and the J gene end by 3 bases; junction bases not matched to a gene: 9. This CDR3 reads CASSQGPGTGEETQYF. CDR3 sequence (DNA): TGTGCCAGCAGCCAGGGTCCCGGGACAGGGGAAGAGACCCAGTACTTC. Based on the CDR3 plus reference TRBV7-9 and TRBJ2-5, the full variable domain is DTGVSQNPRHKITKRGQNVTFRCDPISEHNRLYWYRQTLGQGPEFLTYFQNEAQLEKSRLLSDRFSAERPKGSFSTLEIQRTEQGDSAMYLCASSQGPGTGEETQYFGPGTRLLVL.

This clonotype was seen ten or more times. The V and J genes are TRBV5-1 and TRBJ1-2; D is uncertain. Germline CDR1 SGHRS, CDR2 YFSETQ. Trimming took 2 bases from V and 4 from J, leaving 9 bases between them. The CDR3 has 13 residues. The CDR3 is CASSFDTAYGYTF. In DNA, the CDR3 is TGCGCCAGCAGCTTCGATACAGCCTATGGCTACACCTTC.